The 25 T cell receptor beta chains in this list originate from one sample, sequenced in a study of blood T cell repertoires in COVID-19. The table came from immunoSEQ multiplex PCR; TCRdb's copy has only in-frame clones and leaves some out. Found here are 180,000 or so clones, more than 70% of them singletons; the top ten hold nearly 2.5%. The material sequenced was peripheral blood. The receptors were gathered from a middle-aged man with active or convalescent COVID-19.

CDR3 DNA: TGTGCCAGCAGTGTTGCGGTCCAGGGTCCCACTGAAGCTTTCTTT. This translates into CASSVAVQGPTEAFF. The chain is built from TRBV9 and TRBJ1-1; perhaps TRBD1 as D (5 bases). The V gene lost 5 bases and the J gene lost 4 bases, with 18 bases spanning the gap. Germline-derived CDR1 and CDR2 are SGDLS and YYNGEE. The CDR3 has 15 amino acids.

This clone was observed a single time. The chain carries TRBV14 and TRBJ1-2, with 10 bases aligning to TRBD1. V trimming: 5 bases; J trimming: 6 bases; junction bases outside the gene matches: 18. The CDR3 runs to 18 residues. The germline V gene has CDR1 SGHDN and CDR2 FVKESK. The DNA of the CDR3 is TGTGCCAGCAGCTCGCTTCTGTTGGGGACAGGGGACGGGGATGGCTACACCTTC. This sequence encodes CASSSLLLGTGDGDGYTF. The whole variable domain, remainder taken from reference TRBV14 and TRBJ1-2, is EAGVTQFPSHSVIEKGQTVTLRCDPISGHDNLYWYRRVMGKEIKFLLHFVKESKQDESGMPNNRFLAERTGGTYSTLKVQPAELEDSGVYFCASSSLLLGTGDGDGYTFGSGTRLTVV.

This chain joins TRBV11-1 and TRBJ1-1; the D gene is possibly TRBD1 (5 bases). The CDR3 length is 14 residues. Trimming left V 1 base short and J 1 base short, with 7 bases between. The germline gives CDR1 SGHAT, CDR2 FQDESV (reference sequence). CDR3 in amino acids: CASSLGDRNTEAFF. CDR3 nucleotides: TGTGCCAGCAGCTTAGGCGACAGGAACACTGAAGCTTTCTTT.

The CDR3: CASSENPGQGPGYTF. In DNA, the CDR3 is TGTGCCAGCAGCGAAAACCCAGGACAGGGCCCTGGCTACACCTTC. This chain connects TRBV5-6 to TRBJ1-2; 8 nucleotides agree with TRBD1. Trimming removed 4 bases from V and 7 bases from J; junction bases left unmatched: 12. Germline V CDR1 and CDR2: SGHDT, YYEEEE. This CDR3 spans 15 amino acids.

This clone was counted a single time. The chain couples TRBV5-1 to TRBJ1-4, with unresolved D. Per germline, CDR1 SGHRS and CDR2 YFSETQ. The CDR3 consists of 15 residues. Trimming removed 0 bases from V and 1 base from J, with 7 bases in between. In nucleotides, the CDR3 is TGCGCCAGCAGCTTGGGGAGCTTAACTAATGAAAAACTGTTTTTT. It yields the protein CASSLGSLTNEKLFF.

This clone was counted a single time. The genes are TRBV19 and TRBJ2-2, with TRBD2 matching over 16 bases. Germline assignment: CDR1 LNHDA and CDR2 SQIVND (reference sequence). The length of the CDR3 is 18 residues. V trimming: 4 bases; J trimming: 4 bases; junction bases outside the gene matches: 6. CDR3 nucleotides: TGTGCCAGTAGTAGCGGGACTAGCGGGAGGGCGGGCACCGGGGAGCTGTTTTTT. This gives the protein CASSSGTSGRAGTGELFF.

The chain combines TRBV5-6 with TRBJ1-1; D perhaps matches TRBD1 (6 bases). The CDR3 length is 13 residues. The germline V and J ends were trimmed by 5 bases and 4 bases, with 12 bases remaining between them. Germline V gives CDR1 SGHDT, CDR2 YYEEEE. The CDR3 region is CASSITGTTEAFF. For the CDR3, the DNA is TGTGCCAGCAGTATTACAGGGACCACTGAAGCTTTCTTT.

CDR3 in amino acids: CSVRRTGGLTDTQYF. CDR3 nucleotides: TGCAGCGTCAGGCGAACGGGGGGCCTGACAGATACGCAGTATTTT. V gene TRBV29-1 combines with J gene TRBJ2-3; D may be TRBD2 (7 bases). The V end lost 6 bases, the J end lost 3 bases, and 19 bases lay between the germline ends. The CDR3 has 15 residues. Germline CDR1 reads SQVTM; CDR2 reads ANQGSEA.

The CDR3 region is CASSLGHVVDSGNTIYF. The CDR3 coding sequence is TGTGCCAGCAGCTTAGGACACGTCGTAGACTCTGGAAACACCATATATTTT. J is TRBJ1-3 and V is TRBV7-9; the D is unclear. In germline, CDR1 is SEHNR, CDR2 FQNEAQ (reference sequence). V lost 1 base, J lost 0 bases, and 13 bases lay in between. The CDR3 runs to 17 residues.

The CDR3 DNA reads TGTGCCAGCAACCCGGGGAGGACCGGGGAGCTGTTTTTT. Encoded protein: CASNPGRTGELFF. The chain employs TRBV25-1 and TRBJ2-2; TRBD2 is a possible D gene (6 bases). Germline V gene data show CDR1 as MGHDK and CDR2 as SYGVNS. The germline V and J ends were trimmed by 7 bases and 5 bases, with 11 bases remaining between them. The length of the CDR3 is 13 residues.

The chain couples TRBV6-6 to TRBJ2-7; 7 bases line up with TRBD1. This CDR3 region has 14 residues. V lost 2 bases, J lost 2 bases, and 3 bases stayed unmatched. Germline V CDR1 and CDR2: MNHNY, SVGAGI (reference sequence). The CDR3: CASSYPGQTYEQYF. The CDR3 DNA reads TGTGCCAGCAGTTACCCGGGACAGACCTACGAGCAGTACTTC.

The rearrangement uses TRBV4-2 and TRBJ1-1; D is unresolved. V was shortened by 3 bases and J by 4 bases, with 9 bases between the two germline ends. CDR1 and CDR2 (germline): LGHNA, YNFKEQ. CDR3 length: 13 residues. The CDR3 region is CASSQDEGTEAFF. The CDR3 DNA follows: TGTGCCAGCAGCCAGGACGAGGGCACTGAAGCTTTCTTT.

CDR3 protein: CASSAPGSGELFF. As DNA, the CDR3 is TGTGCCAGCAGTGCCCCGGGGTCCGGGGAGCTGTTTTTT. The rearrangement joins TRBV2 to TRBJ2-2, with D perhaps TRBD2 (5 bases). Germline V gene sequence: CDR1 SNHLY, CDR2 FYNNEI. The V and J ends lost 4 bases and 6 bases respectively, with 9 bases between them. The CDR3 consists of 13 residues.

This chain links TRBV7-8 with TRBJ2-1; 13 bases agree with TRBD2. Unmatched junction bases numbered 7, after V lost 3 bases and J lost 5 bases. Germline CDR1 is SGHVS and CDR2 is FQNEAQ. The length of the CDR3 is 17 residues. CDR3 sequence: CASSLRLAGGLNNEQFF. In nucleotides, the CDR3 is TGTGCCAGCAGCTTGAGACTAGCGGGGGGCCTTAACAATGAGCAGTTCTTC.

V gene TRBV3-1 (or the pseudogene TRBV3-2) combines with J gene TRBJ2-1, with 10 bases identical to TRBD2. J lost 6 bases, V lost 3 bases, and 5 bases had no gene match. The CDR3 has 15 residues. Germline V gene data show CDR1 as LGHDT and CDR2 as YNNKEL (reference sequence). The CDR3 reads CASSQGTSATNEQFF. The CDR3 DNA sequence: TGTGCCAGCAGCCAGGGGACTAGCGCGACCAATGAGCAGTTCTTC.

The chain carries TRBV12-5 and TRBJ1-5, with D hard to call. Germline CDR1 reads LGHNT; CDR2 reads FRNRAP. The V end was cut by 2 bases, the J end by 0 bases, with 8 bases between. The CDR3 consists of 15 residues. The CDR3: CASGLSKFSNQPQHF. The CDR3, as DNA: TGTGCTAGTGGTTTGAGCAAATTTAGCAATCAGCCCCAGCATTTT.

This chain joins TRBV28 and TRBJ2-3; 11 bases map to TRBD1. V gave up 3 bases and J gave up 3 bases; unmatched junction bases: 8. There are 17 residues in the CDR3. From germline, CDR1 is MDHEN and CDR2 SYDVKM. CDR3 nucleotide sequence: TGTGCCAGCAGTTTGTCGCGGGGGACAGGGGGTACAGATACGCAGTATTTT. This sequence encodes CASSLSRGTGGTDTQYF.

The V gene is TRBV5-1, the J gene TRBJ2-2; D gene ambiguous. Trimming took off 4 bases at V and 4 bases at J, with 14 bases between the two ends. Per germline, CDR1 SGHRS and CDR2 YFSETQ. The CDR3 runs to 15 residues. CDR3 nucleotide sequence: TGCGCCAGCAGCCTGGACCCAAGTAGCACCGGGGAGCTGTTTTTT. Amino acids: CASSLDPSSTGELFF. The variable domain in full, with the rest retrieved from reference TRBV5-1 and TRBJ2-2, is KAGVTQTPRYLIKTRGQQVTLSCSPISGHRSVSWYQQTPGQGLQFLFEYFSETQRNKGNFPGRFSGRQFSNSRSEMNVSTLELGDSALYLCASSLDPSSTGELFFGEGSRLTVL.

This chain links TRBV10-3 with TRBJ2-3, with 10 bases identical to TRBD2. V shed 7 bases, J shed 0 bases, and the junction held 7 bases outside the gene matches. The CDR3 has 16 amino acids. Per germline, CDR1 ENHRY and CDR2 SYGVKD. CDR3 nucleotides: TGTGCCATCAATCCCTCTAGCGGGGGTAGCACAGATACGCAGTATTTT. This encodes CAINPSSGGSTDTQYF.

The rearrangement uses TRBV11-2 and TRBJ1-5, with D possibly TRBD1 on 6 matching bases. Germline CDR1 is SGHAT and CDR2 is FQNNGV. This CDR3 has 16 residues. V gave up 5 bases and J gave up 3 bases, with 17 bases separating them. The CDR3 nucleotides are TGTGCCAGCAGCAGGGGGACAAATGGCCTCAATCAGCCCCAGCATTTT. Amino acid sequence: CASSRGTNGLNQPQHF.

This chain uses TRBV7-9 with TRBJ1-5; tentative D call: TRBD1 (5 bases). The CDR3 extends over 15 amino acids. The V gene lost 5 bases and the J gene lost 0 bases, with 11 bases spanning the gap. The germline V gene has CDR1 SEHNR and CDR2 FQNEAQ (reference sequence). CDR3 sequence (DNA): TGTGCCAGCAGCACCGACAGCTATAGCAATCAGCCCCAGCATTTT. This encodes CASSTDSYSNQPQHF.

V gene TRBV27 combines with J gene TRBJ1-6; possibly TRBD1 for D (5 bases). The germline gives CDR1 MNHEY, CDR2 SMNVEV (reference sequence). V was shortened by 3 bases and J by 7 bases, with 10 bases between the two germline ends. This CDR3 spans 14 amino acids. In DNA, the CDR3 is TGTGCCAGCAGTTTGACAGTTTTCAATTCACCCCTCCACTTT. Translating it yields CASSLTVFNSPLHF.

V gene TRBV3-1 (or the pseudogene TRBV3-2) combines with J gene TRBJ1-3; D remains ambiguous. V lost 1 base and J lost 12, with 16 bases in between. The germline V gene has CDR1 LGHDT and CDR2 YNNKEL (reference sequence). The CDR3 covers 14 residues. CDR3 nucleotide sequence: TGTGCCAGCAGCCAAGTAGCCATCGGCGGGGACATATATTTT. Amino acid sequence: CASSQVAIGGDIYF.

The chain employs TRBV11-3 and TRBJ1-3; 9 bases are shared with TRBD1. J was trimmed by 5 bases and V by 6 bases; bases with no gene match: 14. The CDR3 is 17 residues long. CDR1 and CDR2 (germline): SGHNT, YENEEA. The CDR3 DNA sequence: TGTGCCAGCAGACCAGATCCGGGACAGGGAGTGCGAAACACCATATATTTT. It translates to CASRPDPGQGVRNTIYF.

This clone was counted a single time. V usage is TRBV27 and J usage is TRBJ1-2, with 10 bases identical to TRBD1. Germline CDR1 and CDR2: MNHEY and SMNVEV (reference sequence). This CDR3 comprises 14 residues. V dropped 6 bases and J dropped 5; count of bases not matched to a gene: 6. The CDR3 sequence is CASSPPGQGYGYTF. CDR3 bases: TGTGCCAGCAGCCCCCCGGGACAGGGGTATGGCTACACCTTC.